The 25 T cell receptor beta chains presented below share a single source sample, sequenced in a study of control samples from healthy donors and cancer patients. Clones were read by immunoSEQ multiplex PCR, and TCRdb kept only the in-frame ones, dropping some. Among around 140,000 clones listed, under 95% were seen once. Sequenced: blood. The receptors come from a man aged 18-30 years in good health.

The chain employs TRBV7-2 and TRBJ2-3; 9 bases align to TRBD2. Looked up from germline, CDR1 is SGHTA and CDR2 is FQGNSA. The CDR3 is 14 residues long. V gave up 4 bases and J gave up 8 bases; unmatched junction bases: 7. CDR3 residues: CASSSLAGRTTQYF. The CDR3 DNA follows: TGTGCCAGCAGCTCCCTAGCGGGACGGACTACGCAGTATTTT.

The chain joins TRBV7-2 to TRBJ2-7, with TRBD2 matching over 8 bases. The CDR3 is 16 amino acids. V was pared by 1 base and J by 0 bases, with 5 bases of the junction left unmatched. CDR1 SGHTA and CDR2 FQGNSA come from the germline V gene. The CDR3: CASSLDPGTSSYEQYF. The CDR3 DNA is TGTGCCAGCAGCTTAGACCCCGGGACTAGCTCCTACGAGCAGTACTTC.

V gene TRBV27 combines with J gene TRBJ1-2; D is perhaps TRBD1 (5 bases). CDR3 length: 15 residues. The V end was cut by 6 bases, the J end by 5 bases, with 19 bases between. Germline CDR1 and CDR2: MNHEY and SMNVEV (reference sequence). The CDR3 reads CASSPAGSSRYGYTF. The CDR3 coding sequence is TGTGCCAGCAGCCCCGCAGGGTCGAGTCGGTATGGCTACACCTTC.

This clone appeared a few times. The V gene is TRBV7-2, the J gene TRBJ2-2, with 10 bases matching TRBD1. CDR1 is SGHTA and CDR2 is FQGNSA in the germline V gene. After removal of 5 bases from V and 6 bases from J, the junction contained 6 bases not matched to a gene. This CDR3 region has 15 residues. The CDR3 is CASSLRQGASGELFF. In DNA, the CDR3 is TGTGCCAGCAGCCTCAGACAGGGGGCATCCGGGGAGCTGTTTTTT.

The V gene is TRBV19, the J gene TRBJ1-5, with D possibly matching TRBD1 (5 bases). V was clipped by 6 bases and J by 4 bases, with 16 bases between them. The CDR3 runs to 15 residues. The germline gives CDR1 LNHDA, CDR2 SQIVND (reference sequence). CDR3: CASSLYRGLNQPQHF. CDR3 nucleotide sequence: TGTGCCAGTAGCCTATACCGGGGCCTAAATCAGCCCCAGCATTTT.

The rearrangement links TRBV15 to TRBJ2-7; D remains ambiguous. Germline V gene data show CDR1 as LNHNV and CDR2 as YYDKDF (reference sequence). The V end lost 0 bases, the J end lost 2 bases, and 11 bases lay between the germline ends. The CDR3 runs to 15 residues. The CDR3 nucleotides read TGTGCCACCAGCAGAGATTTATCCACCACCTACGAGCAGTACTTC. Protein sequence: CATSRDLSTTYEQYF.

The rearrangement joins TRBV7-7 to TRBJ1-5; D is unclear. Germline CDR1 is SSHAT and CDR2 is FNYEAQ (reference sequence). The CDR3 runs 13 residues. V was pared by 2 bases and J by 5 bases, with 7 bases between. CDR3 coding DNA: TGTGCCAGCAGCTTAAACATAGATCAGCCCCAGCATTTT. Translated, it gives CASSLNIDQPQHF. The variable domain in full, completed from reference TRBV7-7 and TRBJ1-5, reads GAGVSQSPRYKVTKRGQDVTLRCDPISSHATLYWYQQALGQGPEFLTYFNYEAQPDKSGLPSDRFSAERPEGSISTLTIQRTEQRDSAMYRCASSLNIDQPQHFGDGTRLSIL.

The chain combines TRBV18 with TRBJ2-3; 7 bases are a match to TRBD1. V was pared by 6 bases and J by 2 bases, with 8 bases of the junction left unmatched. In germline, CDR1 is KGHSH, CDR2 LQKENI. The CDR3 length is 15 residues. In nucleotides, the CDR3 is TGTGCCAGCTCTCCAACAGGGGTGGACACAGATACGCAGTATTTT. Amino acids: CASSPTGVDTDTQYF.

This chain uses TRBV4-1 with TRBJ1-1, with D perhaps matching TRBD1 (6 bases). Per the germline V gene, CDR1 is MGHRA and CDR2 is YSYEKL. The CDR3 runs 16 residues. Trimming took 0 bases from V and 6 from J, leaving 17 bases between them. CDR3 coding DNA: TGCGCCAGCAGCCAAGATCGCGGGGGCGCGTCATCTGAAGCTTTCTTT. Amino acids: CASSQDRGGASSEAFF.

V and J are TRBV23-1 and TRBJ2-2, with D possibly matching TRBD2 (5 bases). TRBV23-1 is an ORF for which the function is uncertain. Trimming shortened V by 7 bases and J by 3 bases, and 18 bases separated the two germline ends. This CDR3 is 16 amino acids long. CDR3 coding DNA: TGCGCCAGCACCCTGGGCCCGGGGAGCGACACCGGGGAGCTGTTTTTT. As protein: CASTLGPGSDTGELFF.

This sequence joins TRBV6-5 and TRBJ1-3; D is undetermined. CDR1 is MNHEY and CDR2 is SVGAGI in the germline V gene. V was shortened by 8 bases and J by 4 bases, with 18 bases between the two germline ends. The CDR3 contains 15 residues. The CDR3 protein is CASQYDGPSGNTIYF. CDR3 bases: TGTGCCAGCCAGTACGACGGTCCCTCGGGAAACACCATATATTTT.

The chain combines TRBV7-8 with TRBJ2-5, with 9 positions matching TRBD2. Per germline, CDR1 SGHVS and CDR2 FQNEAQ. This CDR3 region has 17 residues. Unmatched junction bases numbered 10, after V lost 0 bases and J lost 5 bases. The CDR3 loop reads CASSLAGWRGGTETQYF. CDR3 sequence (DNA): TGTGCCAGCAGCTTAGCGGGATGGCGGGGGGGCACGGAGACCCAGTACTTC.

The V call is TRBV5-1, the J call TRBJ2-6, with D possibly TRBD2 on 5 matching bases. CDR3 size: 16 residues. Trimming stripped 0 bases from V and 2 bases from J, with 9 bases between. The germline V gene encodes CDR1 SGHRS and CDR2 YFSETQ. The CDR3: CASSLAARAGANVLTF. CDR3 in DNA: TGCGCCAGCAGCTTGGCGGCGCGGGCTGGGGCCAACGTCCTGACTTTC.

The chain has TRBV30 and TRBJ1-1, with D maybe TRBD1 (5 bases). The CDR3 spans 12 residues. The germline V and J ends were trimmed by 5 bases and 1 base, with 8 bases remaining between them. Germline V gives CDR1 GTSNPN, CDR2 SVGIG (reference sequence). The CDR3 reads CAWGGRNTEAFF. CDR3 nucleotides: TGTGCCTGGGGGGGAAGGAACACTGAAGCTTTCTTT.

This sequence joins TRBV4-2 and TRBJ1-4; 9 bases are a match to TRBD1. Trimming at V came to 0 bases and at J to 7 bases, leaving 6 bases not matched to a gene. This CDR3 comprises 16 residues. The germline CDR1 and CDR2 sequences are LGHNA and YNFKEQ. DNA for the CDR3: TGTGCCAGCAGCCAAGACCCAGGACAGGGGTTTGAAAAACTGTTTTTT. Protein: CASSQDPGQGFEKLFF.

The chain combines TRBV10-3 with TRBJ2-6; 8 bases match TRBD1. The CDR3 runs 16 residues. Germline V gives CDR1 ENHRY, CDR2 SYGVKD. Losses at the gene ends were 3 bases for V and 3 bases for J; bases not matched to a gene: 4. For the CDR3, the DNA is TGTGCCATCAGTGATGTACAGGGGGTTGGGGCCAACGTCCTGACTTTC. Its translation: CAISDVQGVGANVLTF.

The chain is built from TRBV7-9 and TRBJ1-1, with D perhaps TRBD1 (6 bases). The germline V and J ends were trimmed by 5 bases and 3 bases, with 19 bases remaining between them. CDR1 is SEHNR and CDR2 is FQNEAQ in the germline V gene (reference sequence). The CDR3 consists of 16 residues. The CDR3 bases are TGTGCCAGCAGCGAACCCCGGGCAGGGGCGTACACTGAAGCTTTCTTT. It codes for CASSEPRAGAYTEAFF.

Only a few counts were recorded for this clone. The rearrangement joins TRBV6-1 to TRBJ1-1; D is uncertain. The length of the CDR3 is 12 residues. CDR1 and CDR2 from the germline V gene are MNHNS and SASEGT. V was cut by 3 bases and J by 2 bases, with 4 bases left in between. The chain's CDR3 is CASSDPNTEAFF. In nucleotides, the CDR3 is TGTGCCAGCAGTGACCCTAACACTGAAGCTTTCTTT.

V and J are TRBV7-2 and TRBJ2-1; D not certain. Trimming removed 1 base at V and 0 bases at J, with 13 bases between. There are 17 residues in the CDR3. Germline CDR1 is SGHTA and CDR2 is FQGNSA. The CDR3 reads CASSLGVSRFSYNEQFF. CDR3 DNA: TGTGCCAGCAGCTTAGGGGTTTCCAGATTCTCCTACAATGAGCAGTTCTTC. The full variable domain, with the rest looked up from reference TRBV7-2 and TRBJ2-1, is GAGVSQSPSNKVTEKGKDVELRCDPISGHTALYWYRQSLGQGLEFLIYFQGNSAPDKSGLPSDRFSAERTGGSVSTLTIQRTQQEDSAVYLCASSLGVSRFSYNEQFFGPGTRLTVL.

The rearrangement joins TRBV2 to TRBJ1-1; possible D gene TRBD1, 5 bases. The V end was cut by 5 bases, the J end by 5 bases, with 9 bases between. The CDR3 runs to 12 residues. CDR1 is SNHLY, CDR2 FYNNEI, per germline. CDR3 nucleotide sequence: TGTGCCAGCAGTTACCGACAGACTGAAGCTTTCTTT. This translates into CASSYRQTEAFF. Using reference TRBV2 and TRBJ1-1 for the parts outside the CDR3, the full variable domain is EPEVTQTPSHQVTQMGQEVILRCVPISNHLYFYWYRQILGQKVEFLVSFYNNEISEKSEIFDDQFSVERPDGSNFTLKIRSTKLEDSAMYFCASSYRQTEAFFGQGTRLTVV.

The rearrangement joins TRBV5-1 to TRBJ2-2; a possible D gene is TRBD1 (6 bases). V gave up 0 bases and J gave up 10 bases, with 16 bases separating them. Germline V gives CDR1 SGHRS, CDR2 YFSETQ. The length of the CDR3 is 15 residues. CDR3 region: CASSLDRESAEELFF. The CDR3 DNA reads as TGCGCCAGCAGCTTGGACAGGGAATCGGCCGAGGAGCTGTTTTTT.

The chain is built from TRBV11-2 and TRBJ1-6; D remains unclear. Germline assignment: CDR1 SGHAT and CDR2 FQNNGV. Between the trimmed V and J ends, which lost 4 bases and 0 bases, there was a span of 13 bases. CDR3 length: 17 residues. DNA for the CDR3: TGTGCCAGCAGCTCGACGGAGAAGAGCTCCTATAATTCACCCCTCCACTTT. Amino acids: CASSSTEKSSYNSPLHF.

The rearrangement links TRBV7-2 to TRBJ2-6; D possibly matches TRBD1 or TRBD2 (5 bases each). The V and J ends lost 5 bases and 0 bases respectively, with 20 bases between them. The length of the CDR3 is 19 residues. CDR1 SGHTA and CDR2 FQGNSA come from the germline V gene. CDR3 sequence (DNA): TGTGCCAGCAGCCTCCCTAGGGACCGATTCAGCTCTGGGGCCAACGTCCTGACTTTC. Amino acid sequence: CASSLPRDRFSSGANVLTF.

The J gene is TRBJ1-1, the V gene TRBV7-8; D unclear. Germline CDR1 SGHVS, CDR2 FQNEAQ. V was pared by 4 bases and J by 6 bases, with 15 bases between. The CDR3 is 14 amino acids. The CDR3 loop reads CASSYQARAPEAFF. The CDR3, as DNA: TGTGCCAGCAGCTACCAAGCTAGGGCCCCTGAAGCTTTCTTT.

The CDR3 nucleotides are TGCGCCAGCAGCCGGGGACAGCAGTACATGAACACTGAAGCTTTCTTT. Translation: CASSRGQQYMNTEAFF. The chain links TRBV5-1 to TRBJ1-1; 7 nucleotides match TRBD1. J lost 0 bases, V lost 4 bases, and 9 bases had no gene match. This CDR3 has 16 residues. Germline V gene sequence: CDR1 SGHRS, CDR2 YFSETQ.